The 26 T cell receptor beta chains listed next were all sequenced from one sample in a study of OX40 agonist ivuxolimab in advanced cancers. Library preparation employed the immunoSEQ multiplex PCR assay. TCRdb holds this immuneACCESS table with in-frame rearrangements only. Some clones are missing; in checked studies, unresolved V genes explain under half, and the rest has no known cause. The sample data list tens of thousands of clones, and roughly 80% of these were observed just once. In total, the top ten clones hold 5% of the sample. This sample comprised CD4+ or CD8+ T cells sorted from blood, obtained in a trial of the OX40 agonist ivuxolimab. The origin of the receptors is an adult with an advanced solid tumor such as melanoma, head and neck, liver or kidney cancer.

Comments on this clone: The junction departs from germline at one end; a sequencing error may be responsible. The chain joins TRBV7-7 to TRBJ2-1, with unresolved D. This CDR3 is 14 amino acids long. CDR1 and CDR2 (germline): SSHAT, FNYEAQ (reference sequence). CDR3 sequence: CASSPTSEDNEQFF. The CDR3 DNA is TGTGCTAGCAGCCCCACCAGCGAAGACAATGAGCAGTTCTTC. Drawing the rest from reference TRBV7-7 and TRBJ2-1, the complete variable domain is GAGVSQSPRYKVTKRGQDVTLRCDPISSHATLYWYQQALGQGPEFLTYFNYEAQPDKSGLPSDRFSAERPEGSISTLTIQRTEQRDSAMYRCASSPTSEDNEQFFGPGTRLTVL.

This sequence joins TRBV14 and TRBJ2-7, with TRBD1 matching 8 bases. V lost 5 bases, J lost 5 bases, and 14 bases stayed unmatched. Germline loops: CDR1 SGHDN, CDR2 FVKESK. The CDR3 is 16 residues long. The CDR3: CASSAGGRGRVDEQYF. The CDR3 DNA reads as TGTGCCAGCAGCGCAGGGGGCAGGGGGCGAGTGGACGAGCAGTACTTC.

The gene calls are TRBV2 and TRBJ1-1; D ambiguous. With 1 base removed from V and 1 base from J, the gap between germline ends came to 4 bases. The germline V gene encodes CDR1 SNHLY and CDR2 FYNNEI. The CDR3 loop spans 13 amino acids. CDR3 amino acids: CASSEGRNTEAFF. The CDR3 DNA is TGTGCCAGCAGTGAAGGCAGGAACACTGAAGCTTTCTTT.

The chain uses TRBV5-4 and TRBJ1-1; D uncertain. With 1 base removed from V and 4 bases from J, the gap between germline ends came to 2 bases. This CDR3 is built from 11 residues. Germline CDR1 is SGHNT and CDR2 is YYREEE (reference sequence). CDR3 sequence: CASSLSTEAFF. CDR3 bases: TGTGCCAGCAGCTTGTCCACTGAAGCTTTCTTT.

The rearrangement links TRBV9 to TRBJ2-7; 11 bases fit TRBD1. The J segment lost 6 bases and the V segment lost 0 bases, leaving 5 bases of the junction unmatched. The CDR3 is made up of 15 amino acids. Looked up from germline, CDR1 is SGDLS and CDR2 is YYNGEE. CDR3 nucleotides: TGTGCCAGCAGCGTAGGTGGACAGGGGGCGGGCGAGCAGTACTTC. Translation gives CASSVGGQGAGEQYF.

The J gene is TRBJ2-6, the V gene TRBV5-1; D remains ambiguous. With 1 base removed from V and 0 bases from J, the gap between germline ends came to 11 bases. Looked up from germline, CDR1 is SGHRS and CDR2 is YFSETQ. The CDR3 contains 17 residues. The chain's CDR3 is CASSLYASSSGANVLTF. As DNA, the CDR3 is TGCGCCAGCAGCTTGTACGCCAGTTCCTCTGGGGCCAACGTCCTGACTTTC. The entire variable domain, with the rest obtained from reference TRBV5-1 and TRBJ2-6, is as follows: KAGVTQTPRYLIKTRGQQVTLSCSPISGHRSVSWYQQTPGQGLQFLFEYFSETQRNKGNFPGRFSGRQFSNSRSEMNVSTLELGDSALYLCASSLYASSSGANVLTFGAGSRLTVL.

The chain carries TRBV18 and TRBJ1-1; 8 nucleotides line up with TRBD1. The CDR3 spans 15 residues. Germline CDR1 is KGHSH and CDR2 is LQKENI. J gave up 1 base and V 3 bases, and 4 bases lay outside the gene matches. CDR3 sequence: CASSPWTGPNTEAFF. In DNA, the CDR3 is TGTGCCAGCTCACCCTGGACAGGGCCGAACACTGAAGCTTTCTTT.

The rearrangement uses TRBV15 and TRBJ2-3, with D maybe TRBD1 (6 bases). V was cut by 0 bases and J by 4 bases, with 11 bases left in between. The length of the CDR3 is 15 residues. CDR1 LNHNV and CDR2 YYDKDF come from the germline V gene (reference sequence). CDR3 in DNA: TGTGCCACCAGCAGAGATGAAAAGGGGGCAGATACGCAGTATTTT. Protein sequence: CATSRDEKGADTQYF.

This rearrangement joins TRBV5-1 to TRBJ1-1; maybe TRBD1 (5 bases). Deletions cut 0 bases from V and 4 bases from J, with 10 bases between. CDR3 size: 14 residues. Per the germline V gene, CDR1 is SGHRS and CDR2 is YFSETQ. The chain's CDR3 is CASSLVTGGTEAFF. CDR3 DNA sequence: TGCGCCAGCAGCTTGGTGACGGGGGGCACTGAAGCTTTCTTT. The full variable domain, in which reference TRBV5-1 and TRBJ1-1 provide the parts outside the CDR3, is KAGVTQTPRYLIKTRGQQVTLSCSPISGHRSVSWYQQTPGQGLQFLFEYFSETQRNKGNFPGRFSGRQFSNSRSEMNVSTLELGDSALYLCASSLVTGGTEAFFGQGTRLTVV.

This rearrangement joins TRBV4-2 to TRBJ2-3, with D unclear. Germline V gene sequence: CDR1 LGHNA, CDR2 YNFKEQ. The V and J ends lost 1 base and 6 bases respectively, with 8 bases between them. The CDR3 has 13 amino acids. The CDR3 DNA reads TGTGCCAGCAGCCAAGGTTTTGGGGATACGCAGTATTTT. Amino acids: CASSQGFGDTQYF.

This chain uses TRBV18 with TRBJ1-4, with D unclear. In germline, CDR1 is KGHSH, CDR2 LQKENI. With 0 bases removed from V and 4 bases from J, the gap between germline ends came to 6 bases. The CDR3 totals 14 residues. CDR3 nucleotide sequence: TGTGCCAGCTCACCACCGGGAAGTAATGAAAAACTGTTTTTT. Amino acid sequence: CASSPPGSNEKLFF.

V and J are TRBV6-1 and TRBJ1-1, with TRBD1 identical over 8 bases. The CDR3 totals 14 residues. V lost 3 bases and J lost 0; bases outside the gene matches: 0. Germline V gene data show CDR1 as MNHNS and CDR2 as SASEGT. CDR3 loop: CASSDRGLNTEAFF. The DNA of the CDR3 is TGTGCCAGCAGTGACAGGGGGCTGAACACTGAAGCTTTCTTT.

With respect to this clone: Relative to the germline gene, one junction end is altered; a read error may explain this. The chain employs TRBV15 and TRBJ2-1, with D perhaps TRBD1 (7 bases). The CDR3 has 17 residues. Germline loops: CDR1 LNHNV, CDR2 YYDKDF (reference sequence). CDR3 DNA sequence: TGTGTCACCAGCAGAGAAAGGGCGGGACAGAGGTACAATGAGCAGTTCTTC. It encodes CVTSRERAGQRYNEQFF.

This clone has a handful of counts. The CDR3 nucleotides are TGTGCCATCAGTGATGCCAGTGCCTACTCTGGAAACACCATATATTTT. It yields the protein CAISDASAYSGNTIYF. The chain joins TRBV10-3 to TRBJ1-3; no clear D. Germline V gene data show CDR1 as ENHRY and CDR2 as SYGVKD. There are 16 residues in the CDR3. V lost 3 bases, J lost 0 bases, and 12 bases lay in between.

This rearrangement joins TRBV7-9 to TRBJ1-4; D gene ambiguous. There are 13 residues in the CDR3. V dropped 5 bases and J dropped 8 bases, with 12 bases sitting between them. Germline V gives CDR1 SEHNR, CDR2 FQNEAQ (reference sequence). For the CDR3, the DNA is TGTGCCAGCAGCATTACTCCTGGAGAAAAACTGTTTTTT. Amino acids: CASSITPGEKLFF.

V is TRBV11-3 and J is TRBJ2-3; 10 bases line up with TRBD2. From germline, CDR1 is SGHNT and CDR2 YENEEA. CDR3 length: 15 residues. The V gene end was trimmed by 5 bases and the J gene end by 4 bases; junction bases not matched to a gene: 6. The CDR3 region is CASSPNSGGADTQYF. CDR3 DNA sequence: TGTGCCAGCAGCCCAAACAGCGGGGGGGCAGATACGCAGTATTTT.

The gene calls are TRBV19 and TRBJ1-2; D possibly corresponds to TRBD1 (5 bases). Germline V gene lookup returns CDR1 LNHDA and CDR2 SQIVND (reference sequence). V was shortened by 5 bases and J by 6 bases, with 22 bases between the two germline ends. CDR3 size: 16 residues. CDR3: CASSSGLSTPNNGYTF. DNA of the CDR3: TGTGCCAGTAGTTCGGGACTGAGCACCCCGAATAATGGCTACACCTTC.

V gene TRBV4-1 combines with J gene TRBJ2-3; 12 nucleotides match TRBD2. The CDR3 totals 17 residues. Trimming cost V 0 bases and J 5 bases; bases outside gene matches: 6. Germline CDR1 and CDR2: MGHRA and YSYEKL. Here the CDR3 DNA reads TGCGCCAGCAGCCAAGATCTAGCGGGGGGGATTGGAGATACGCAGTATTTT. It translates to CASSQDLAGGIGDTQYF.

The chain employs TRBV6-1 and TRBJ2-7, with 8 bases lining up with TRBD1. This CDR3 has 15 residues. After removal of 3 bases from V and 3 bases from J, the junction contained 7 bases not matched to a gene. Germline CDR1 is MNHNS and CDR2 is SASEGT. The CDR3 DNA reads as TGTGCCAGCAGTGACGCCTCCGGGACAGGCTACGAGCAGTACTTC. It translates to CASSDASGTGYEQYF.

Within the sample, this clone is medium-sized. The chain carries TRBV14 and TRBJ1-1; D may be TRBD1 (6 bases). Germline V CDR1 and CDR2: SGHDN, FVKESK. CDR3 length: 15 residues. Trimming removed 4 bases from V and 8 bases from J, with 20 bases in between. In nucleotides, the CDR3 is TGTGCCAGCAGCCCCCGAAGGGACACCGACAAGGAAGCTTTCTTT. It translates to CASSPRRDTDKEAFF.

The chain combines TRBV7-2 with TRBJ2-3; D perhaps matches TRBD2 (6 bases). V gave up 2 bases and J gave up 4 bases, with 13 bases separating them. Germline loops: CDR1 SGHTA, CDR2 FQGNSA. The CDR3 consists of 15 residues. CDR3 sequence: CASSLYIGRSDTQYF. The CDR3 nucleotides read TGTGCCAGCAGCTTATATATCGGGAGATCAGATACGCAGTATTTT.

Many counts were recorded for this clone. At the DNA level, this CDR3 is encoded by other sequences in the same sample as well. The chain links TRBV29-1 to TRBJ1-1; D call uncertain. V shed 4 bases and J shed 2 bases, with 8 bases lying between them. This CDR3 spans 12 amino acids. Germline CDR1 reads SQVTM; CDR2 reads ANQGSEA. CDR3 in DNA: TGCAGCGTTGGGGAAAAAAACACTGAAGCTTTCTTT. Translating it yields CSVGEKNTEAFF.

The J gene is TRBJ2-3, the V gene TRBV29-1, with D tentatively TRBD1 (6 bases). Germline CDR1 reads SQVTM; CDR2 reads ANQGSEA. The CDR3 totals 11 residues. Trimming removed 7 bases at V and 6 bases at J, with 11 bases between. The DNA for the CDR3 is TGCAGCGCCGGACAGTCCGATACGCAGTATTTT. This codes for CSAGQSDTQYF.

This sequence joins TRBV7-6 and TRBJ2-1, with D unclear. The V gene's germline CDR1 is SGHVS and CDR2 FNYEAQ. The CDR3 spans 15 residues. The V end lost 5 bases, the J end lost 3 bases, and 14 bases lay between the germline ends. The DNA of the CDR3 is TGTGCCAGCAGCCTACGAGAAGTAAGCTACAATGAGCAGTTCTTC. Protein product: CASSLREVSYNEQFF.

The V and J genes are TRBV6-1 and TRBJ2-7, with 8 bases fitting TRBD2. V was clipped by 8 bases and J by 3 bases; unmatched bases: 6. Germline loops: CDR1 MNHNS, CDR2 SASEGT. The CDR3 sequence is 13 residues long. The CDR3 DNA reads as TGTGCCAGCGGCTCCGGGACTAGCTACGAGCAGTACTTC. Protein sequence: CASGSGTSYEQYF.

V gene TRBV9 combines with J gene TRBJ2-3; unclear D gene. CDR3 length: 15 residues. V was cut by 0 bases and J by 0 bases, with 8 bases left in between. Germline CDR1 and CDR2: SGDLS and YYNGEE. CDR3 DNA sequence: TGTGCCAGCAGCGTAGAACTCTCTAGCACAGATACGCAGTATTTT. It specifies CASSVELSSTDTQYF.